Listed here are 21 T cell receptor beta chains from one sample, sequenced in a study of cytomegalovirus exposure and HLA in healthy donors. The PCR employed 60 Vbeta primers together with 13 Jbeta primers. TCRdb's table, derived via immunoSEQ multiplex PCR, lists solely in-frame clones and lacks some. In total, the table holds over 150,000 clones. Sequenced input: PBMCs. The receptors originated from a boy younger than 18 in good health and CMV-seronegative.

This chain connects TRBV13 to TRBJ1-6; D perhaps matches TRBD1 (5 bases). Germline V lookup: CDR1 PRHDT, CDR2 FYEKMQ (reference sequence). Trimming took 2 bases from V and 6 from J, leaving 8 bases between them. CDR3 length: 14 amino acids. Here the CDR3 reads CASSLRGSNSPLHF. The CDR3 DNA reads TGTGCCAGCAGCTTAAGGGGCAGTAATTCACCCCTCCACTTT.

The CDR3 loop reads CASSPGRGGSGANVLTF. The CDR3 nucleotides are TGTGCCAGCAGCCCCGGGCGGGGGGGCTCTGGGGCCAACGTCCTGACTTTC. This chain links TRBV5-4 with TRBJ2-6, with 9 nucleotides matching TRBD2. The V gene's germline CDR1 is SGHNT and CDR2 YYREEE (reference sequence). V gave up 4 bases and J gave up 0 bases; unmatched junction bases: 5. CDR3 length: 17 residues. Using reference TRBV5-4 and TRBJ2-6 for the parts outside the CDR3, the full variable domain is ETGVTQSPTHLIKTRGQQVTLRCSSQSGHNTVSWYQQALGQGPQFIFQYYREEENGRGNFPPRFSGLQFPNYSSELNVNALELDDSALYLCASSPGRGGSGANVLTFGAGSRLTVL.

This rearrangement joins TRBV5-1 to TRBJ2-1; TRBD2 matches 7 bases. Germline CDR1 reads SGHRS; CDR2 reads YFSETQ. The CDR3 runs 15 residues. With 3 bases clipped from V and 5 bases from J, the junction kept 8 bases outside the gene matches. The CDR3 DNA sequence: TGCGCCAGCAGCTCGTTAGCGGGCCGTCACAATGAGCAGTTCTTC. Translated, it gives CASSSLAGRHNEQFF.

J is TRBJ2-7 and V is TRBV28; 7 nucleotides agree with TRBD1. J gave up 5 bases and V 4 bases, and 8 bases lay outside the gene matches. CDR1 MDHEN and CDR2 SYDVKM come from the germline V gene. The CDR3 runs to 14 residues. CDR3 in amino acids: CASSSRGIRNEQYF. The CDR3 DNA sequence: TGTGCCAGCAGTTCCAGGGGGATTCGGAACGAGCAGTACTTC. The complete variable domain, with remaining parts taken from reference TRBV28 and TRBJ2-7, reads DVKVTQSSRYLVKRTGEKVFLECVQDMDHENMFWYRQDPGLGLRLIYFSYDVKMKEKGDIPEGYSVSREKKERFSLILESASTNQTSMYLCASSSRGIRNEQYFGPGTRLTVT.

The chain is built from TRBV29-1 and TRBJ1-2; D gene ambiguous. Trimming removed 1 base at V and 7 bases at J, with 16 bases between. The CDR3 extends over 14 amino acids. The germline gives CDR1 SQVTM, CDR2 ANQGSEA. The CDR3 reads CSVEGSRLQRGYTF. The CDR3 DNA follows: TGCAGCGTTGAAGGATCCAGGTTGCAACGTGGCTACACCTTC. Combining the CDR3 with reference TRBV29-1 and TRBJ1-2 gives the whole variable domain SAVISQKPSRDICQRGTSLTIQCQVDSQVTMMFWYRQQPGQSLTLIATANQGSEATYESGFVIDKFPISRPNLTFSTLTVSNMSPEDSSIYLCSVEGSRLQRGYTFGSGTRLTVV.

V gene TRBV19 combines with J gene TRBJ1-1; 9 nucleotides align to TRBD1. The germline gives CDR1 LNHDA, CDR2 SQIVND (reference sequence). J lost 7 bases, V lost 7 bases, and 19 bases had no gene match. The CDR3 is 17 amino acids. Written as DNA, the CDR3 is TGTGCCAGTACGTCTGGATGGACAGGGGAACGGATTATTGAAGCTTTCTTT. Protein: CASTSGWTGERIIEAFF.

This rearrangement joins TRBV19 to TRBJ2-3; no firm D call. In germline, CDR1 is LNHDA, CDR2 SQIVND (reference sequence). The CDR3 loop spans 11 amino acids. V dropped 11 bases and J dropped 1 base, with 7 bases sitting between them. As DNA, the CDR3 is TGTGCCGTACGCGGCACAGATACGCAGTATTTT. Translated: CAVRGTDTQYF.

The gene calls are TRBV7-2 and TRBJ2-3; 9 nucleotides match TRBD2. In germline, CDR1 is SGHTA, CDR2 FQGNSA. CDR3 length equals 16 residues. V shed 1 base and J 7 bases; nucleotides not matched to a gene: 9. CDR3 loop: CASSLGIAGEGYTQYF. The CDR3 bases are TGTGCCAGCAGCTTAGGGATAGCGGGGGAGGGGTATACGCAGTATTTT. Drawing the rest from reference TRBV7-2 and TRBJ2-3, the complete variable domain is GAGVSQSPSNKVTEKGKDVELRCDPISGHTALYWYRQSLGQGLEFLIYFQGNSAPDKSGLPSDRFSAERTGGSVSTLTIQRTQQEDSAVYLCASSLGIAGEGYTQYFGPGTRLTVL.

The chain couples TRBV4-1 to TRBJ1-3; D gene unclear. The CDR3 is 14 residues long. Germline V gene data show CDR1 as MGHRA and CDR2 as YSYEKL. The V end was cut by 3 bases, the J end by 0 bases, with 6 bases between. The CDR3 here is CASSHLYSGNTIYF. CDR3 bases: TGCGCCAGCAGCCACCTTTACTCTGGAAACACCATATATTTT.

The chain links TRBV19 to TRBJ2-1; TRBD2 is a possible D gene (6 bases). Germline V CDR1 and CDR2: LNHDA, SQIVND (reference sequence). CDR3 length equals 14 residues. Trimming pared 3 bases from V and 7 bases from J, leaving 13 bases between. The CDR3 is CASSMGGFGNEQFF. The CDR3 DNA is TGTGCCAGTAGTATGGGGGGATTTGGGAATGAGCAGTTCTTC.

For the CDR3, the DNA is TGTGCCAGTAGGCGCTTAAGCAATCAGCCCCAGCATTTT. This gives the protein CASRRLSNQPQHF. The chain is built from TRBV19 and TRBJ1-5, with D hard to call. The CDR3 length is 13 residues. Germline V gene data show CDR1 as LNHDA and CDR2 as SQIVND (reference sequence). Trimming left V 6 bases short and J 1 base short, with 7 bases between.

On this clone itself: In the same sample, other DNA sequences code for this CDR3. The rearrangement joins TRBV30 to TRBJ2-1; D is perhaps TRBD2 (5 bases). Trimming removed 1 base at V and 6 bases at J, with 16 bases between. Germline V gene sequence: CDR1 GTSNPN, CDR2 SVGIG (reference sequence). The CDR3 has 15 amino acids. In DNA form, the CDR3 reads TGTGCCTGGAGTGCGGGGATGGGGATTGGCAATGAGCAGTTCTTC. This gives the protein CAWSAGMGIGNEQFF.

This chain links TRBV27 with TRBJ1-1, with D unclear. V was shortened by 2 bases and J by 4 bases, with 11 bases between the two germline ends. The CDR3 extends over 14 amino acids. CDR1 is MNHEY, CDR2 SMNVEV, per germline (reference sequence). CDR3 nucleotides: TGTGCCAGCAGTTTAAAGAGGCCGGCCACTGAAGCTTTCTTT. This encodes CASSLKRPATEAFF.

The chain is built from TRBV27 and TRBJ2-7, with D possibly being TRBD1 (5 bases). In germline, CDR1 is MNHEY, CDR2 SMNVEV (reference sequence). V was clipped by 5 bases and J by 6 bases, with 17 bases between them. The CDR3 has 14 amino acids. The CDR3 DNA reads as TGTGCCAGCAGTCTAGACAGTGCTATACGCGAGCAGTACTTC. The encoded protein is CASSLDSAIREQYF.

This chain uses TRBV9 with TRBJ2-7; no clear D. Trimming shortened V by 4 bases and J by 1 base, and 12 bases separated the two germline ends. The germline V gene encodes CDR1 SGDLS and CDR2 YYNGEE. This CDR3 is 14 amino acids long. Written as DNA, the CDR3 is TGTGCCAGCAGCCCCCGGGTAGAGTCCTACGAGCAGTACTTC. This encodes CASSPRVESYEQYF.

This sequence joins TRBV5-6 and TRBJ1-1, with TRBD1 matching over 7 bases. V shed 3 bases, J shed 1 base, and the junction held 9 bases outside the gene matches. Germline CDR1 is SGHDT and CDR2 is YYEEEE. This CDR3 region has 16 residues. The CDR3 spells CASSWETGHSNTEAFF. The CDR3 coding sequence is TGTGCCAGCAGCTGGGAGACAGGGCATTCGAACACTGAAGCTTTCTTT.

V and J are TRBV18 and TRBJ2-7; 7 bases align to TRBD1. The V gene end was trimmed by 5 bases and the J gene end by 3 bases; junction bases not matched to a gene: 7. There are 14 residues in the CDR3. Germline CDR1 reads KGHSH; CDR2 reads LQKENI. CDR3 loop: CASSSRDRVYEQYF. The CDR3 DNA sequence: TGTGCCAGCTCATCACGTGACAGGGTCTACGAGCAGTACTTC.

V is TRBV6-5 and J is TRBJ1-1; 8 positions agree with TRBD1. The V segment lost 6 bases and the J segment 5 bases; nucleotides outside the gene matches: 11. The CDR3 totals 15 residues. Per germline, CDR1 MNHEY and CDR2 SVGAGI. Here the CDR3 reads CASRSGGQGRTEAFF. Here the CDR3 DNA reads TGTGCCAGCAGAAGCGGAGGACAGGGTAGAACTGAAGCTTTCTTT.

The chain carries TRBV9 and TRBJ2-5; 7 bases map to TRBD2. CDR1 SGDLS and CDR2 YYNGEE come from the germline V gene. This CDR3 contains 17 residues. V lost 3 bases to trimming and J lost 5 bases; unmatched junction nucleotides: 16. CDR3 region: CASSDGGGPPVGETQYF. The CDR3 DNA reads TGTGCCAGCAGCGATGGGGGGGGACCGCCAGTTGGGGAGACCCAGTACTTC.

The rearrangement uses TRBV2 and TRBJ2-7; 8 nucleotides align to TRBD1. The CDR3 runs 13 residues. Germline values: CDR1 SNHLY, CDR2 FYNNEI. V dropped 4 bases and J dropped 3; count of bases not matched to a gene: 2. The CDR3, as DNA: TGTGCCAGCAGTGTTACAGGGGGCTACGAGCAGTACTTC. It is translated as CASSVTGGYEQYF.

The J gene is TRBJ2-7, the V gene TRBV7-8; 15 bases align to TRBD2. Germline V lookup: CDR1 SGHVS, CDR2 FQNEAQ. Trimming at V came to 4 bases and at J to 7 bases, leaving 14 bases not matched to a gene. There are 18 residues in the CDR3. CDR3: CASSSPSRTSGGAREQYF. Written as DNA, the CDR3 is TGTGCCAGCAGCTCCCCTTCGCGGACTAGCGGGGGGGCAAGGGAGCAGTACTTC. The full variable domain, in which reference TRBV7-8 and TRBJ2-7 provide the parts outside the CDR3, is GAGVSQSPRYKVAKRGQDVALRCDPISGHVSLFWYQQALGQGPEFLTYFQNEAQLDKSGLPSDRFFAERPEGSVSTLKIQRTQQEDSAVYLCASSSPSRTSGGAREQYFGPGTRLTVT.